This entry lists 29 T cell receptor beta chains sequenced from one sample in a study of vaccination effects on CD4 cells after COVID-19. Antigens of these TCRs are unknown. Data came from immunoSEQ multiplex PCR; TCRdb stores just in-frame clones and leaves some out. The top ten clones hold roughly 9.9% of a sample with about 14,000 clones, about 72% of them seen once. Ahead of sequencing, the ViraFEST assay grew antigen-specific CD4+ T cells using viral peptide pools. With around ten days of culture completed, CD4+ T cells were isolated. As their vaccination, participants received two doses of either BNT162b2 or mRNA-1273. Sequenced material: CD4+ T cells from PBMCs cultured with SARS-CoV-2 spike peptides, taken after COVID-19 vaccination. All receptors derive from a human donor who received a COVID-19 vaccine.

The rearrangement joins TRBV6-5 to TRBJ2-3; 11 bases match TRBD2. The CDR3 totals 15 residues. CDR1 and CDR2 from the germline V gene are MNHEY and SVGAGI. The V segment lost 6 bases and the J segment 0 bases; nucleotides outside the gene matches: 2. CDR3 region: CASRIAGGSTDTQYF. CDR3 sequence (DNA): TGTGCCAGCAGAATAGCGGGGGGGAGCACAGATACGCAGTATTTT.

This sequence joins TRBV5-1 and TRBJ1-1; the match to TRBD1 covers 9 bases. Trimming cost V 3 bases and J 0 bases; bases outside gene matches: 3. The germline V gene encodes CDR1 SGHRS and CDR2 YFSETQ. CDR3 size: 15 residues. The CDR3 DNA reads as TGCGCCAGCAGCTCGGGACAGGGAGTGAACACTGAAGCTTTCTTT. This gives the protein CASSSGQGVNTEAFF.

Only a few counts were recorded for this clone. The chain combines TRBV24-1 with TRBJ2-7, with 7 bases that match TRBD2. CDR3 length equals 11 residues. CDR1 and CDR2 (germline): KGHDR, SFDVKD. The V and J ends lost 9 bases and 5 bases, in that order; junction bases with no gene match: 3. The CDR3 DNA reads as TGTGCCACCCGTGGGGGGGACGAGCAGTACTTC. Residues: CATRGGDEQYF.

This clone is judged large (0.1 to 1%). This CDR3 is CASSVRTGAMNTEAFF. CDR3 nucleotide sequence: TGTGCCAGCAGCGTCCGGACAGGAGCGATGAACACTGAAGCTTTCTTT. The V and J genes are TRBV3-1 (or the pseudogene TRBV3-2) and TRBJ1-1, with 7 nucleotides matching TRBD1. With 5 bases clipped from V and 0 bases from J, the junction kept 9 bases outside the gene matches. The CDR3 has 16 residues. The germline CDR1 and CDR2 sequences are LGHDT and YNNKEL (reference sequence).

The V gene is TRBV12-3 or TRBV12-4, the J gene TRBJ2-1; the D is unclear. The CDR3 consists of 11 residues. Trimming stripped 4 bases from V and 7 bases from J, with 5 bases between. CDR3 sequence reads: CASSYGNEQFF. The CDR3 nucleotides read TGTGCCAGCAGTTATGGGAATGAGCAGTTCTTC.

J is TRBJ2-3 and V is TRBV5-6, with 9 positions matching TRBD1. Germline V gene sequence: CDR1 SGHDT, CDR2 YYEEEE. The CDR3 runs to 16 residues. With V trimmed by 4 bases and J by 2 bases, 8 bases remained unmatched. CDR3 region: CASSLPGQGITDTQYF. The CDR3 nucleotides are TGTGCCAGCAGCCTCCCGGGACAGGGAATCACAGATACGCAGTATTTT. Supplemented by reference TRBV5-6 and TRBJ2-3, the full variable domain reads DAGVTQSPTHLIKTRGQQVTLRCSPKSGHDTVSWYQQALGQGPQFIFQYYEEEERQRGNFPDRFSGHQFPNYSSELNVNALLLGDSALYLCASSLPGQGITDTQYFGPGTRLTVL.

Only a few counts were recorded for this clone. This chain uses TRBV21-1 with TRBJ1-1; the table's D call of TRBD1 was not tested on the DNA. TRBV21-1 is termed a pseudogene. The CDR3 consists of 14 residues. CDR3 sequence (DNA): TGTGCCAGCAGAGACAGGGTAAAGAACACTGAAGCTTTCTTT. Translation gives CASRDRVKNTEAFF.

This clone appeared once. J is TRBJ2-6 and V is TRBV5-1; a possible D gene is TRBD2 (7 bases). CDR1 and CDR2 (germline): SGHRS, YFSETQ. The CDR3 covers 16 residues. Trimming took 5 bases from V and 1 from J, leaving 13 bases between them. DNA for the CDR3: TGCGCCAGCAGACGGGGGGCAGGGTCTGGGGCCAACGTCCTGACTTTC. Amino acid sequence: CASRRGAGSGANVLTF.

The CDR3 DNA sequence: TGTGCCTGGAGTATAACCGGGACTCGTAGATACGAGCAGTACTTC. Its translation is CAWSITGTRRYEQYF. This sequence joins TRBV30 and TRBJ2-7; TRBD2 might be the D (6 bases). V was shortened by 2 bases and J by 4 bases, with 18 bases between the two germline ends. The CDR3 is made up of 15 amino acids. CDR1 GTSNPN and CDR2 SVGIG come from the germline V gene (reference sequence).

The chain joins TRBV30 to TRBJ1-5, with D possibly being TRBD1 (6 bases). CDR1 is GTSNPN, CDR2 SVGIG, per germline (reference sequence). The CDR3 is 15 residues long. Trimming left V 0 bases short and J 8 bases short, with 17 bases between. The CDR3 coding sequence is TGTGCCTGGAGTGTTGGGGGGGCCCCGAATAAGCCCCAGCATTTT. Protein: CAWSVGGAPNKPQHF.

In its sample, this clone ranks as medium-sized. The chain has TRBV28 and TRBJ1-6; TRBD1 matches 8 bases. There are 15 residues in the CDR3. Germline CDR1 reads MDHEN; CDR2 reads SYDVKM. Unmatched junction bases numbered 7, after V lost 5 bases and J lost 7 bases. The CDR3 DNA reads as TGTGCCAGCAGTCCCCTGACAGGGGCGAATTCACCCCTCCACTTT. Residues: CASSPLTGANSPLHF.

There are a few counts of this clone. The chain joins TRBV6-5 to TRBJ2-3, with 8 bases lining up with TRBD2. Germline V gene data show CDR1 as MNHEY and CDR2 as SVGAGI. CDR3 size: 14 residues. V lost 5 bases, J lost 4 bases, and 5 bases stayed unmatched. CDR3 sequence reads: CASSRTSTSDTQYF. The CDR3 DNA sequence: TGTGCCAGCAGTCGGACTAGCACCTCAGATACGCAGTATTTT.

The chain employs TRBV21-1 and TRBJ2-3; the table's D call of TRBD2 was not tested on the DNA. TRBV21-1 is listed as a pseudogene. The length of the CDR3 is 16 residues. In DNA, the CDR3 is TGTGCCAGCAGCAAAGTAGGAGGGAGTTGGGCAGATACGCAGTATTTT. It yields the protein CASSKVGGSWADTQYF.

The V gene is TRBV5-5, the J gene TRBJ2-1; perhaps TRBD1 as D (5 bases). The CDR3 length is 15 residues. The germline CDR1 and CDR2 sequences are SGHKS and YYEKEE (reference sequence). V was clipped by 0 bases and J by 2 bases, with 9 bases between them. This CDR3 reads CASSLETGAYNEQFF. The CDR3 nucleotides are TGTGCCAGCAGCTTGGAAACAGGTGCCTACAATGAGCAGTTCTTC.

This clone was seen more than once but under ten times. This CDR3 is CAWSDTGGANEKLFF. CDR3 in DNA: TGTGCCTGGAGTGATACAGGGGGCGCTAATGAAAAACTGTTTTTT. The genes are TRBV30 and TRBJ1-4; 9 nucleotides align to TRBD1. This CDR3 has 15 amino acids. V was clipped by 1 base and J by 3 bases; unmatched bases: 3. The germline CDR1 and CDR2 sequences are GTSNPN and SVGIG (reference sequence).

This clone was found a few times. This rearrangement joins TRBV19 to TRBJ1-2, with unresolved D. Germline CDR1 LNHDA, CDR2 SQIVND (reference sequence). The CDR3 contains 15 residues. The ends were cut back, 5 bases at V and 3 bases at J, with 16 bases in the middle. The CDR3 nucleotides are TGTGCCAGTAGTTCCACCGGGCCTAGCTACTATGGCTACACCTTC. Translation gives CASSSTGPSYYGYTF.

DNA of the CDR3: TGCGCCAGCAGCCAAGGGTTGAGAACGTCTGGGGCCAACGTCCTGACTTTC. Translating gives CASSQGLRTSGANVLTF. The rearrangement links TRBV4-3 to TRBJ2-6, with unresolved D. Trimming stripped 1 base from V and 1 base from J, with 11 bases between. This CDR3 comprises 17 residues. Germline V gene sequence: CDR1 LGHNA, CDR2 YSLEER.

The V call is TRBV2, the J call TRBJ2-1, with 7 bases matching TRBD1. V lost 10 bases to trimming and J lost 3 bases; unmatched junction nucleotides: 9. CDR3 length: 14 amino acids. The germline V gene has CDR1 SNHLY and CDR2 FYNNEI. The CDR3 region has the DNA TGTGCCACCCTGCGGGCAGGGGGCTACAATGAGCAGTTCTTC. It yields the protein CATLRAGGYNEQFF.

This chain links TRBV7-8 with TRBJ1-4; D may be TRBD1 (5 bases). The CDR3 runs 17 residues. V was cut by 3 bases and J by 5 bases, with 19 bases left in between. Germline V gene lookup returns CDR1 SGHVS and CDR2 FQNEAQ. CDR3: CASSLGRAGGVNEKLFF. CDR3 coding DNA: TGTGCCAGCAGCTTGGGGAGGGCCGGGGGGGTCAATGAAAAACTGTTTTTT.

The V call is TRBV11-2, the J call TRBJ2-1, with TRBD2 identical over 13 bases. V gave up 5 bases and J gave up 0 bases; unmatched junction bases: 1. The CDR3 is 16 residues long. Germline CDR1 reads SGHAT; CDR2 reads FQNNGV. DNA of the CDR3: TGTGCCAGCAGCGGACTAGCGGGGGTCTCCTACAATGAGCAGTTCTTC. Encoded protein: CASSGLAGVSYNEQFF.

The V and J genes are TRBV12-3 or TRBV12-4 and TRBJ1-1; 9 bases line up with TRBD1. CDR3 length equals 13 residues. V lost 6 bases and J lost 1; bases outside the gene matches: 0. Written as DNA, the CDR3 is TGTGCCAGCAGACAGGGGGCGAACACTGAAGCTTTCTTT. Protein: CASRQGANTEAFF.

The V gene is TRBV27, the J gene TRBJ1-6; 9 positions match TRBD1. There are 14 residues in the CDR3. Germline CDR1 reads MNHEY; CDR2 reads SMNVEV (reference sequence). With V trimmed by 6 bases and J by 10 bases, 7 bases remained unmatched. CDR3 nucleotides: TGTGCCAGCAGCACACAGGGGGCTAGATCACCCCTCCACTTT. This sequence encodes CASSTQGARSPLHF.

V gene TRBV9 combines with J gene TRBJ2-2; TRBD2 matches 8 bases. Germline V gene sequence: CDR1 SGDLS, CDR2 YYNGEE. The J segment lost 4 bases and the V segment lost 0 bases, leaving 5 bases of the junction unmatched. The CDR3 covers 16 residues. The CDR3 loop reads CASSVAGGAGTGELFF. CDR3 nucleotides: TGTGCCAGCAGCGTAGCCGGGGGGGCCGGCACCGGGGAGCTGTTTTTT.

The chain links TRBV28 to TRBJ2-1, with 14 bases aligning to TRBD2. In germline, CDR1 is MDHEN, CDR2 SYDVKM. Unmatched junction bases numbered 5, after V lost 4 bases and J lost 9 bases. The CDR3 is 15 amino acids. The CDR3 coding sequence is TGTGCCAGCAGTTCGGGACTAGCGGGAGTAGGTGAGCAGTTCTTC. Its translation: CASSSGLAGVGEQFF.

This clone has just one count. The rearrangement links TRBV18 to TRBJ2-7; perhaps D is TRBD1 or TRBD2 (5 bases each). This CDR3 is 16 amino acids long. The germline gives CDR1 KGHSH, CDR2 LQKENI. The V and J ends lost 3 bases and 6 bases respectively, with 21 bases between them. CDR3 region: CASSPSARGPSGEQYF. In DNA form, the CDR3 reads TGTGCCAGCTCACCCTCGGCTAGGGGTCCCAGCGGCGAGCAGTACTTC.

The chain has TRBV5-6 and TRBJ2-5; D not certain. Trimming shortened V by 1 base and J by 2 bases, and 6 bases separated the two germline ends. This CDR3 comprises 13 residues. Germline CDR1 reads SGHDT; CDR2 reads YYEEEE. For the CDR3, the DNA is TGTGCCAGCAGCTTGAACTATCAAGAGACCCAGTACTTC. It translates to CASSLNYQETQYF.

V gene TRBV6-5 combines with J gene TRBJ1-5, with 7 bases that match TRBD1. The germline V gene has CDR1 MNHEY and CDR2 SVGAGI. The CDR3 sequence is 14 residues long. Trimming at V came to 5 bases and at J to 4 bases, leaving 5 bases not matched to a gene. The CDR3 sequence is CASSPGTANQPQHF. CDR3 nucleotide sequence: TGTGCCAGCAGTCCCGGGACAGCGAATCAGCCCCAGCATTTT.

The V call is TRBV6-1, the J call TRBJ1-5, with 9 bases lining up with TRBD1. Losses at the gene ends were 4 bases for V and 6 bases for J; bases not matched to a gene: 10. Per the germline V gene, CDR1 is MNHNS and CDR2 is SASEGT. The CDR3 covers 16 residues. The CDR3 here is CASSGLQGALGQPQHF. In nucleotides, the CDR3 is TGTGCCAGCAGTGGCCTACAGGGGGCGCTTGGTCAGCCCCAGCATTTT.

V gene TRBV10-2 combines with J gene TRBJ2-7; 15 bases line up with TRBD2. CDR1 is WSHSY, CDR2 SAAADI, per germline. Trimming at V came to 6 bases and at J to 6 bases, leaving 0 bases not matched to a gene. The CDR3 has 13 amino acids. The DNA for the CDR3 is TGCGCCAGCAGGGGACTAGCGGGAGGCGAGCAGTACTTC. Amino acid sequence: CASRGLAGGEQYF.